Reported below is one TCR beta chain. These data belong to a study of blood T cell repertoires in COVID-19. About the research overall: The study drew acute and convalescent COVID-19 samples from the United States, Italy and Spain.

The germline V and J ends were trimmed by 8 bases and 3 bases, with 14 bases remaining between them. From germline, CDR1 is SGHTA and CDR2 FQGTGA. CDR3 length: 14 amino acids. Repertoires were generated with immunoSEQ multiplex PCR, while TCRdb's copy carries only in-frame clones and drops some. The sample yields 80,000 to 90,000 clones, approximately 88% seen once. The gene calls are TRBV7-3 and TRBJ2-1, with D tentatively TRBD2 (7 bases). Sequences were obtained from peripheral blood. The receptor's source is a man aged 55 to 70 with acute or convalescent COVID-19. This CDR3 is CASQGGGLYNEQFF. The CDR3, as DNA: TGTGCCAGCCAGGGCGGGGGCCTCTACAATGAGCAGTTCTTC. The full variable domain, completed using reference TRBV7-3 and TRBJ2-1, is GAGVSQTPSNKVTEKGKYVELRCDPISGHTALYWYRQSLGQGPEFLIYFQGTGAADDSGLPNDRFFAVRPEGSVSTLKIQRTERGDSAVYLCASQGGGLYNEQFFGPGTRLTVL.